This T cell receptor beta chain was recorded in a study of OX40 agonist ivuxolimab in advanced cancers. Study observations and caveats: Clonal expansion among partial responders at 0.1-3.0 mg/kg ranked near the lowest.

Sequencing used immunoSEQ multiplex PCR; TCRdb keeps in-frame clones, though not all of them. The data hold fewer than 25,000 clones, with roughly 70% observed a single time. Unmatched junction bases numbered 4, after V lost 0 bases and J lost 7 bases. This CDR3 contains 16 residues. Germline lookup yields CDR1 SGHRS and CDR2 YFSETQ. On this clone: Its specificity is unknown.

The V gene is TRBV5-1, the J gene TRBJ1-6, with 10 nucleotides matching TRBD1. This TCR was sampled from an adult with an advanced solid tumor such as melanoma, head and neck, liver or kidney cancer. Here the sequenced sample was CD4+ or CD8+ T cells sorted from blood, taken in a trial of the OX40 agonist ivuxolimab. Here the CDR3 DNA reads TGCGCCAGCAGCTTGGGGACAGGGGGTTGGAATTCACCCCTCCACTTT. Its translation: CASSLGTGGWNSPLHF.